The clone carrying this TCR beta chain has ten or more counts. Its antigen is as yet unknown. This sample is part of a study of breast tumors, draining lymph nodes, adjacent tissues. Whole-study results and caveats: Compared with lymph nodes, tumors were less diverse; compared with nontumor tissue, more.

Each CDR3 protein is one row after TCRdb ran MiXCR on the multiplex PCR reads. The sample holds tens of thousands of distinct CDR3 sequences; roughly 24% are singletons and the top ten take 6.5% to 8%. The J segment lost 6 bases and the V segment lost 1 base, leaving 2 bases of the junction unmatched. Germline CDR1 reads LNHNV; CDR2 reads YYDKDF (reference sequence). The CDR3 length is 13 residues. Sample: breast tumor tissue. This TCR was sampled from a female donor with breast cancer. Some clones in this sample may be carry-over from other donors' samples. The rearrangement links TRBV15 to TRBJ2-7, with 8 bases matching TRBD1. This chain's CDR3 is CATSRGTGLEQYF. As DNA, the CDR3 is TGTGCCACCAGCAGAGGGACAGGGCTCGAGCAGTACTTC.